The next 5 T cell receptor beta chains were all read from a single sample in a study of cytomegalovirus exposure and HLA in healthy donors. The PCR had 60 Vbeta and 13 Jbeta primers. Here immunoSEQ multiplex PCR was the method, and the copy in TCRdb shows in-frame clones only, minus some. Its listing shows under 90,000 clones. The sequenced material came from PBMCs. These receptors were collected from a female donor in good health and CMV-seropositive.

The chain couples TRBV7-2 to TRBJ1-1; D is ambiguous. Deletions cut 1 base from V and 11 bases from J, with 11 bases between. There are 12 residues in the CDR3. The germline CDR1 and CDR2 sequences are SGHTA and FQGNSA. The chain's CDR3 is CASSLDFGVAFF. The CDR3 DNA reads as TGTGCCAGCAGCTTAGATTTCGGAGTGGCTTTCTTT.

Here the CDR3 DNA reads TGTGCCAGCAGCCCTAGACAGGGTTCGGGCAATCAGCCCCAGCATTTT. The encoded protein is CASSPRQGSGNQPQHF. This sequence joins TRBV5-6 and TRBJ1-5, with 7 bases matching TRBD1. Germline values: CDR1 SGHDT, CDR2 YYEEEE. V gave up 4 bases and J gave up 2 bases; unmatched junction bases: 9. The CDR3 totals 16 residues. Filled out from reference TRBV5-6 and TRBJ1-5, the complete variable domain reads DAGVTQSPTHLIKTRGQQVTLRCSPKSGHDTVSWYQQALGQGPQFIFQYYEEEERQRGNFPDRFSGHQFPNYSSELNVNALLLGDSALYLCASSPRQGSGNQPQHFGDGTRLSIL.

The chain couples TRBV19 to TRBJ1-1, with 9 bases that match TRBD1. Germline CDR1 and CDR2: LNHDA and SQIVND (reference sequence). The junction had 4 bases not matched to a gene; V was cut back by 6 bases and J by 2 bases. The CDR3 sequence is 14 residues long. CDR3 nucleotides: TGTGCCAGTAGCGACAGGGGGGTTAACACTGAAGCTTTCTTT. It is translated as CASSDRGVNTEAFF.

The chain couples TRBV15 to TRBJ1-4; 7 bases map to TRBD1. The V segment lost 0 bases and the J segment 8 bases; nucleotides outside the gene matches: 6. The germline V gene has CDR1 LNHNV and CDR2 YYDKDF (reference sequence). The CDR3 extends over 15 amino acids. The CDR3 sequence is CATSRDQGGGEKLFF. The DNA for the CDR3 is TGTGCCACCAGCAGAGACCAGGGGGGAGGAGAAAAACTGTTTTTT.

This chain joins TRBV7-8 and TRBJ1-5, with D uncertain. CDR3 length equals 15 residues. V was cut by 5 bases and J by 0 bases, with 11 bases left in between. From germline, CDR1 is SGHVS and CDR2 FQNEAQ. CDR3 sequence: CASSPLSYSNQPQHF. DNA for the CDR3: TGTGCCAGCAGCCCGCTGAGTTATAGCAATCAGCCCCAGCATTTT.